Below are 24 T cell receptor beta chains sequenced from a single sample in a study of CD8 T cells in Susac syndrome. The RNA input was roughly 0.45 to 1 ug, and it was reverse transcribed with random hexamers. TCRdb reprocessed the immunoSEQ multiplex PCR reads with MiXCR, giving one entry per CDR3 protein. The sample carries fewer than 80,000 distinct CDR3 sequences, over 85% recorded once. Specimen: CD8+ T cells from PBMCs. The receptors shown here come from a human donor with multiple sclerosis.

As DNA, the CDR3 is TGTGCCAGCAGTACTACCGGGGGTGGGACCGGGGAGCTGTTTTTT. This sequence encodes CASSTTGGGTGELFF. The rearrangement uses TRBV27 and TRBJ2-2; D might be TRBD2 (6 bases). The germline CDR1 and CDR2 sequences are MNHEY and SMNVEV (reference sequence). V lost 5 bases and J 5 bases, leaving 15 bases between the germline ends. The CDR3 runs to 15 residues.

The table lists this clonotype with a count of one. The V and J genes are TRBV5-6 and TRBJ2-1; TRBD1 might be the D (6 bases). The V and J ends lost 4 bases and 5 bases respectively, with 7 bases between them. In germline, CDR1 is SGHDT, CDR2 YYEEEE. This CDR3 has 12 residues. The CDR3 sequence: CASSRDNNEQFF. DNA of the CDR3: TGTGCCAGCAGCCGGGACAACAATGAGCAGTTCTTC. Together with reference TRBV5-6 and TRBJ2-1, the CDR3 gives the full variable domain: DAGVTQSPTHLIKTRGQQVTLRCSPKSGHDTVSWYQQALGQGPQFIFQYYEEEERQRGNFPDRFSGHQFPNYSSELNVNALLLGDSALYLCASSRDNNEQFFGPGTRLTVL.

DNA of the CDR3: TGTGCCAGCAGCCCTCGTGGGGGTAGCAATCAGCCCCAGCATTTT. This gives the protein CASSPRGGSNQPQHF. The rearrangement uses TRBV3-1 and TRBJ1-5; weak D call: TRBD1 (5 bases). The V gene's germline CDR1 is LGHDT and CDR2 YNNKEL (reference sequence). The CDR3 consists of 15 residues. V gave up 4 bases and J gave up 0 bases, with 10 bases separating them.

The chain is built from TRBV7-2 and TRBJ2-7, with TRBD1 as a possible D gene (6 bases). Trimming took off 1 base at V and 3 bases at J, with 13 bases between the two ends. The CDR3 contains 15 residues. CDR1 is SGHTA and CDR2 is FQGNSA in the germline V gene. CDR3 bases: TGTGCCAGCAGCTTAGTTGGGCAGGGGAGCTACGAGCAGTACTTC. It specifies CASSLVGQGSYEQYF.

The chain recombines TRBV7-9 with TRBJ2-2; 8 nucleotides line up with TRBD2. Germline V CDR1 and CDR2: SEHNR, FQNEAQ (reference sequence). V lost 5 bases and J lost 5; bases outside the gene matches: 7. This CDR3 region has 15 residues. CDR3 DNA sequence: TGTGCCAGCAGCCCCTTTGCGGGGGGAACCGGGGAGCTGTTTTTT. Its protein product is CASSPFAGGTGELFF.

CDR3 in DNA: TGTGCCAGCAGCGACAGGATTAACACAGATACGCAGTATTTT. Its translation is CASSDRINTDTQYF. This chain uses TRBV9 with TRBJ2-3, with a tentative D call TRBD1 (5 bases). Germline V lookup: CDR1 SGDLS, CDR2 YYNGEE. The CDR3 is 14 residues long. Trimming removed 3 bases from V and 2 bases from J, with 10 bases in between. Combining the CDR3 with reference TRBV9 and TRBJ2-3 gives the whole variable domain DSGVTQTPKHLITATGQRVTLRCSPRSGDLSVYWYQQSLDQGLQFLIQYYNGEERAKGNILERFSAQQFPDLHSELNLSSLELGDSALYFCASSDRINTDTQYFGPGTRLTVL.

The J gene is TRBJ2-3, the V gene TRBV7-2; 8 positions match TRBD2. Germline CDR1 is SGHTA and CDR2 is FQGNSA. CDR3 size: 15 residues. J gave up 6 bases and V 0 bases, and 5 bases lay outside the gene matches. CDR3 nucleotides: TGTGCCAGCAGCTTAGCGCTAGCGGGTAGGGATACGCAGTATTTT. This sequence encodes CASSLALAGRDTQYF.

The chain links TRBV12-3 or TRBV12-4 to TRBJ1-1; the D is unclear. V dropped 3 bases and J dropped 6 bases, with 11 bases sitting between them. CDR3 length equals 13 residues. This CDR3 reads CASSFGGSSEAFF. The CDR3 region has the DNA TGTGCCAGCAGTTTTGGAGGGAGTTCTGAAGCTTTCTTT.

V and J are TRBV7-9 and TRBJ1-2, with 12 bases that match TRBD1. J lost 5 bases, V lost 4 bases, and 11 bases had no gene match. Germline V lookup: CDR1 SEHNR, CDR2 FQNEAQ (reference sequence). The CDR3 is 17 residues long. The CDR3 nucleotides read TGTGCCAGCAGCTGGGACAGGGGGCAACTGGGTGAATATGGCTACACCTTC. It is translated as CASSWDRGQLGEYGYTF.

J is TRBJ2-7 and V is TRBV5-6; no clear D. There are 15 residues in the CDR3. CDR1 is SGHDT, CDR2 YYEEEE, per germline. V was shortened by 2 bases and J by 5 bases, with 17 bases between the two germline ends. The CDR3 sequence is CASSLRMSGPNEQYF. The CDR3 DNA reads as TGTGCCAGCAGCTTAAGGATGTCGGGCCCTAACGAGCAGTACTTC.

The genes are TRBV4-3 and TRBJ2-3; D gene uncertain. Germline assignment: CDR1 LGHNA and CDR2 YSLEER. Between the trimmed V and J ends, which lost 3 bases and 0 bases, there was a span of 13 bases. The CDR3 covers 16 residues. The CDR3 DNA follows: TGCGCCAGCAGCCACCCCCCCGTCGGGAGCACAGATACGCAGTATTTT. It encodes CASSHPPVGSTDTQYF.

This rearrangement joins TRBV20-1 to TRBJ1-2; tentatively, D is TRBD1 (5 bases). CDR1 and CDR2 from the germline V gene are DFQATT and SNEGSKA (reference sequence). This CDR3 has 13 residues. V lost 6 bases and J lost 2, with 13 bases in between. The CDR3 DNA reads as TGCAGTGCAGTCGAGGACACGAACTATGGCTACACCTTC. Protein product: CSAVEDTNYGYTF.

CDR3 sequence (DNA): TGCAGCGTTGAAGAGTTAGAGGGGGCTTTTGGCTACACCTTC. This gives the protein CSVEELEGAFGYTF. This chain joins TRBV29-1 and TRBJ1-2; TRBD1 matches 7 bases. Per the germline V gene, CDR1 is SQVTM and CDR2 is ANQGSEA. After removal of 0 bases from V and 7 bases from J, the junction contained 8 bases not matched to a gene. CDR3 length: 14 amino acids.

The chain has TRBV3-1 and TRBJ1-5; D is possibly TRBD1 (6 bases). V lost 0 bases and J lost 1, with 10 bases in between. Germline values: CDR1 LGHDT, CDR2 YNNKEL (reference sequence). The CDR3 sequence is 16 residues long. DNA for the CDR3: TGTGCCAGCAGCCAAGAAGGGGGTCGGAGCAATCAGCCCCAGCATTTT. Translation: CASSQEGGRSNQPQHF.

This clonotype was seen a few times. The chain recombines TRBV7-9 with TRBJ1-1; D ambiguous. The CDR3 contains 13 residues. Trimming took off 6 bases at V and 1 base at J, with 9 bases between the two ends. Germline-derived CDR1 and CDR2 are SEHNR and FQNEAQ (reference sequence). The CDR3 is CASSLPGNTEAFF. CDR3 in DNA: TGTGCCAGCAGTCTCCCAGGGAACACTGAAGCTTTCTTT.

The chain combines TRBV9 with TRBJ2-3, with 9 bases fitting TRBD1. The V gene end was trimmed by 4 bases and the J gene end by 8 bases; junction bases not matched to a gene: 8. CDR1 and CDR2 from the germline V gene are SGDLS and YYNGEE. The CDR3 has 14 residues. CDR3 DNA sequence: TGTGCCAGCAGCCCAGGACAGGGGAAGGGTACGCAGTATTTT. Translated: CASSPGQGKGTQYF.

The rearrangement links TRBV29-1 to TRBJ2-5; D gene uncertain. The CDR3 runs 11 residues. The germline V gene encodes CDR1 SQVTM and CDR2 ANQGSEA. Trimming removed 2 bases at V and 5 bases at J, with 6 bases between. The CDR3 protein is CSVEQPETQYF. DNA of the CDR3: TGCAGCGTTGAACAGCCGGAGACCCAGTACTTC.

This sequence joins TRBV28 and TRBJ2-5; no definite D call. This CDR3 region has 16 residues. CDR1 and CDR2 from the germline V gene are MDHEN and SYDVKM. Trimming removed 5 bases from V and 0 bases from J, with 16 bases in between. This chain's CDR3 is CASSPRGTADQETQYF. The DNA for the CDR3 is TGTGCCAGCAGTCCCCGTGGCACAGCAGACCAAGAGACCCAGTACTTC.

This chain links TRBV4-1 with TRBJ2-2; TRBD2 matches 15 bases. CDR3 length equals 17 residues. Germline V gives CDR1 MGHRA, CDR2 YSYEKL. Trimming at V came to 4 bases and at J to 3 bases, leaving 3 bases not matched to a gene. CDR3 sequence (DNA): TGCGCCAGCAGCCTTGGACTAGCGGGAGGGTACACCGGGGAGCTGTTTTTT. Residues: CASSLGLAGGYTGELFF.

CDR3 loop: CSAREGTGRSYEQYF. In DNA form, the CDR3 reads TGCAGTGCTAGAGAAGGGACTGGGAGGTCCTACGAGCAGTACTTC. V gene TRBV20-1 combines with J gene TRBJ2-7, with D possibly matching TRBD2 (6 bases). This CDR3 has 15 residues. Germline V lookup: CDR1 DFQATT, CDR2 SNEGSKA (reference sequence). V was shortened by 0 bases and J by 1 base, with 13 bases between the two germline ends.

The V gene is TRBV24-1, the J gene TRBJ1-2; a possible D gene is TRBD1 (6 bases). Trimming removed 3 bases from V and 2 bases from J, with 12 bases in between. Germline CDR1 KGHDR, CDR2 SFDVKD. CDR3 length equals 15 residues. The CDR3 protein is CATSDRQTGNYGYTF. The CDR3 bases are TGTGCCACCAGTGATCGCCAGACAGGCAACTATGGCTACACCTTC.

The CDR3 sequence: CASSLRDTTQETQYF. The CDR3 nucleotides read TGTGCCAGCTCCCTAAGGGACACCACCCAAGAGACCCAGTACTTC. The rearrangement joins TRBV28 to TRBJ2-5, with D perhaps TRBD1 (6 bases). Trimming left V 8 bases short and J 1 base short, with 17 bases between. The CDR3 is 15 amino acids. Germline V gene lookup returns CDR1 MDHEN and CDR2 SYDVKM.

The CDR3 sequence is CASSFEGRINEQFF. DNA of the CDR3: TGTGCCAGCAGCTTCGAGGGGCGCATCAATGAGCAGTTCTTC. V is TRBV7-9 and J is TRBJ2-1; the D gene could be TRBD1 or TRBD2 (5 bases each). The CDR3 contains 14 residues. From germline, CDR1 is SEHNR and CDR2 FQNEAQ (reference sequence). The germline V and J ends were trimmed by 3 bases and 6 bases, with 12 bases remaining between them.

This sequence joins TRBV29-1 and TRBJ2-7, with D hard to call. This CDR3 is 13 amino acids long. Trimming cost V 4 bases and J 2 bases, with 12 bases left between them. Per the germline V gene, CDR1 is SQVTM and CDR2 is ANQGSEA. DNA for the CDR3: TGCAGCGTTGTATGGCAGACGGCCTACGAGCAGTACTTC. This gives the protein CSVVWQTAYEQYF.